This T cell receptor beta chain was sequenced during a study of T cells in Graves' hyperthyroidism and ophthalmopathy (dated by TCRdb to the late 2010s). Concerning the study at large: Peripheral blood samples were taken at initial diagnosis, before any treatment was given. To identify TCR V-J signatures that set the groups apart, the researchers used a discovery cohort of about a hundred patients, made up of some 41 with Graves' ophthalmopathy and some 56 with stable Graves' hyperthyroidism. In addition, the study compared T-cell repertoires in thyroid tissue and in blood from six Graves' hyperthyroidism patients. According to the paper, TCR Vbeta CDR3 sequencing was carried out on around 140 peripheral blood samples, which came from more than 40 ophthalmopathy, about 75 hyperthyroidism and approximately 17 progressor patients. For training and testing, the 100 or so patients in the discovery cohort were randomly divided in a 7:3 ratio. Following sampling, methimazole starting at 30 mg daily was given to hyperthyroidism patients, and high-dose intravenous methylprednisolone was given to ophthalmopathy patients. Prospective prediction of ophthalmopathy was tested in an independent validation cohort consisting of roughly 20 hyperthyroidism patients and some 17 patients who later progressed to ophthalmopathy. General study outcomes and caveats: Most expanded thyroid clonotypes (frequency above 0.001) were also found in blood, which suggests that blood repertoires may mirror thyroid immune responses. During validation, the model predicted progression to ophthalmopathy a median of approximately 6.5 months ahead of onset, with more than 60% sensitivity and almost 75% specificity. In cross-validation, a model built on a 13 V-J signature told ophthalmopathy apart from stable hyperthyroidism with approximately 91% sensitivity and about 81% specificity, and in testing the same model reached 80%/75%. No statistical method was used to set the sample size in advance, and investigators knew the group allocation.

Stable Graves' hyperthyroidism was defined as the absence of progression to ophthalmopathy over 18 months of follow-up. Hyperthyroidism patients were newly diagnosed, had a disease duration of under 2 months, and were aged 18 to 65 years. Exclusion was applied to patients with uncontrolled infections, other autoimmune diseases, pregnancy or lactation. Clinical symptoms, serum thyroxine and TRAb, thyroid ultrasound, and orbital computed tomography formed the basis for the diagnoses. PBMCs were isolated from about 10 ml of fresh peripheral blood by Ficoll-Paque density gradient centrifugation. Total RNA was extracted using Trizol reagent, and RNA quality was assessed on an Agilent 2100 Bioanalyzer. TCR beta CDR3 regions were amplified from RNA transcripts. For the first round of RT-PCR on the TCR CDR3, the HTBI primer set was used together with the Qiagen OneStep RT-PCR kit. Libraries were constructed in a second round of multiplex PCR, after which size selection and purification were performed. The libraries were sequenced on an Illumina HiSeq2000 using paired-end 100 bp reads. Per the source publication's procedure: SOAPnuke was used to process the raw data, removing reads that contained adapters or uncalled bases, had a mean Phred below 15, or lacked an exact match to the constant primer or identifier. High-quality paired reads were merged with COPE v1.2.5, and unique nucleotide sequences were defined as clonotypes. MiTCR v1.1 was used to align clonotypes to the IMGT TRBV, TRBD and TRBJ reference segments. Analysis was restricted to V-J combinations with a frequency above 0.0001, which covered roughly 99% of repertoires. The TCS score was defined as F50 (clonal expansion) divided by E x V (chaos), with BLOSUM62-based TCRdist calculated between CDR3 peptides within each V-J. Welch's t-statistics and random forest reduced around 510 V-J features to under 15, which were used in a naive Bayes classifier (R e1071). The public reads were run again by TCRdb, first through fastp at Q25 and then through MiXCR, and only productive beta chains were kept. All rows with the same CDR3 protein become a single entry with the most common DNA and genes. These V and J calls are TCRdb output, not the study's own analysis. The sample table lists 350,000 to 400,000 distinct CDR3 sequences, about 15% of them with a count of one. 30% to 35% of the sample lies in the top ten.

CDR1 and CDR2 (MDHEN, SYDVKM) derive from the germline V gene. There are 13 amino acids in the CDR3, from cysteine to phenylalanine inclusive. Only CDR3 DNA remains: 39 bases, in frame from the first base. V is clipped by 1 base and J by 3 bases, and the sequence between their germline boundaries is 6 bases long. This clonotype was picked up many times. Its antigen remains undetermined. No much larger clone exists at a distance of one base, and base qualities are not known. This sequence uses TRBV28 and TRBJ2-5, with the D gene call left open. Input material: blood. This clonotype was obtained from a woman aged 25 to 45 with Graves' hyperthyroidism. The CDR3 reads CASSLYPKETQYF. The DNA sequence follows: TGTGCCAGCAGTTTATACCCTAAAGAGACCCAGTACTTC.